The 30 T cell receptor beta chains below were found in one sample sequenced in a study of cytomegalovirus exposure and HLA in healthy donors. The PCR used 60 Vbeta and 13 Jbeta primers. TCRdb keeps only in-frame clones here, not all; method: immunoSEQ multiplex PCR. The sample includes 130,000 to 150,000 clones, 75% to 90% of them seen just once. Source material: PBMCs. The receptors derive from a woman in her twenties or thirties in good health and CMV-seronegative.

The chain links TRBV18 to TRBJ2-7; D is perhaps TRBD1 (5 bases). Germline V gene sequence: CDR1 KGHSH, CDR2 LQKENI. V was trimmed by 3 bases and J by 6 bases, leaving 21 bases between them. CDR3 length: 16 residues. The CDR3 nucleotides read TGTGCCAGCTCACCGCGACAGACAGCGCAGGCTAGCGAGCAGTACTTC. This translates into CASSPRQTAQASEQYF.

There are a few counts of this clone. The V gene is TRBV10-3, the J gene TRBJ1-1; possibly TRBD1 for D (6 bases). The length of the CDR3 is 14 residues. From germline, CDR1 is ENHRY and CDR2 SYGVKD. Trimming removed 3 bases from V and 0 bases from J, with 8 bases in between. The CDR3 sequence is CAISEQGVNTEAFF. In DNA form, the CDR3 reads TGTGCCATCAGTGAACAGGGTGTGAACACTGAAGCTTTCTTT.

This chain connects TRBV29-1 to TRBJ2-3; D unclear. V lost 6 bases, J lost 0 bases, and 10 bases lay in between. The CDR3 extends over 13 amino acids. Germline V lookup: CDR1 SQVTM, CDR2 ANQGSEA. The CDR3 reads CSVRSTSTDTQYF. CDR3 bases: TGCAGCGTCCGTTCTACTAGCACAGATACGCAGTATTTT.

The chain employs TRBV10-3 and TRBJ2-1, with 11 positions matching TRBD2. The J segment lost 9 bases and the V segment lost 7 bases, leaving 8 bases of the junction unmatched. From germline, CDR1 is ENHRY and CDR2 SYGVKD. The CDR3 runs to 14 residues. For the CDR3, the DNA is TGTGCCATCACAGAGCTAGCGGGAGGTGGTGAGCAGTTCTTC. Its protein is CAITELAGGGEQFF.

The V gene is TRBV6-5, the J gene TRBJ1-3, with D possibly TRBD1 on 5 matching bases. The V gene lost 0 bases and the J gene lost 2 bases, with 11 bases spanning the gap. This CDR3 is built from 16 residues. Per the germline V gene, CDR1 is MNHEY and CDR2 is SVGAGI. CDR3 DNA: TGTGCCAGCAGTTACTCAGGCAGGGCAGCTGGAAACACCATATATTTT. This codes for CASSYSGRAAGNTIYF.

V usage is TRBV7-9 and J usage is TRBJ1-2, with unresolved D. CDR1 is SEHNR and CDR2 is FQNEAQ in the germline V gene (reference sequence). Trimming removed 3 bases at V and 1 base at J, with 18 bases between. CDR3 length equals 17 residues. CDR3 amino acids: CASSLSGRVGDNYGYTF. CDR3 bases: TGTGCCAGCAGCTTGAGTGGGAGGGTCGGGGATAACTATGGCTACACCTTC.

J is TRBJ2-1 and V is TRBV28; 8 nucleotides line up with TRBD1. The CDR3 runs 14 residues. J was trimmed by 8 bases and V by 5 bases; bases with no gene match: 8. Germline CDR1 reads MDHEN; CDR2 reads SYDVKM. This CDR3 reads CASSDLTGADEQFF. DNA for the CDR3: TGTGCCAGCAGTGACCTGACAGGGGCTGATGAGCAGTTCTTC.

V and J are TRBV7-6 and TRBJ2-1; no definite D call. The CDR3 is made up of 14 amino acids. Germline V gene lookup returns CDR1 SGHVS and CDR2 FNYEAQ. V was clipped by 2 bases and J by 8 bases, with 13 bases between them. The CDR3 bases are TGTGCCAGCAGCTTAATCGGCGGAACGGATGAGCAGTTCTTC. Its translation: CASSLIGGTDEQFF.

This chain joins TRBV5-4 and TRBJ2-5; a possible D gene is TRBD1 (5 bases). CDR1 is SGHNT and CDR2 is YYREEE in the germline V gene (reference sequence). This CDR3 has 15 amino acids. V was pared by 4 bases and J by 5 bases, with 18 bases between. The DNA for the CDR3 is TGTGCCAGCAGCCCGAACCAGGGCATCGGGGAGACCCAGTACTTC. Translating gives CASSPNQGIGETQYF.

The chain carries TRBV28 and TRBJ2-1; 13 bases align to TRBD2. The CDR3 consists of 16 residues. Trimming at V came to 5 bases and at J to 7 bases, leaving 8 bases not matched to a gene. Germline CDR1 MDHEN, CDR2 SYDVKM. CDR3 nucleotides: TGTGCCAGCAGTATCGCGGGACTAGCGGGAAATAATGAGCAGTTCTTC. Translated: CASSIAGLAGNNEQFF.

The J gene is TRBJ2-7, the V gene TRBV23-1; 8 bases map to TRBD2. TRBV23-1 is assigned to the ORF class and has an uncertain function. The CDR3 covers 17 residues. V lost 2 bases and J lost 5; bases outside the gene matches: 14. Here the CDR3 DNA reads TGCGCCAGCAGTCAACGCCCCCGGGAGGGAAATAGAGACGAGCAGTACTTC. It yields the protein CASSQRPREGNRDEQYF.

V is TRBV14 and J is TRBJ2-4, with 8 bases identical to TRBD1. CDR3 length: 17 amino acids. Germline CDR1 reads SGHDN; CDR2 reads FVKESK. Unmatched junction bases numbered 12, after V lost 4 bases and J lost 4 bases. The chain's CDR3 is CASSRGQGKPGKNIQYF. The CDR3 nucleotides are TGTGCCAGCAGCCGAGGACAGGGAAAGCCGGGGAAAAACATTCAGTACTTC.

The CDR3 reads CASSWTSGYEQYF. CDR3 nucleotide sequence: TGTGCCAGCAGCTGGACTAGCGGTTACGAGCAGTACTTC. The chain is built from TRBV28 and TRBJ2-7; 10 positions match TRBD2. The germline CDR1 and CDR2 sequences are MDHEN and SYDVKM. The CDR3 is 13 amino acids. The V gene end was trimmed by 6 bases and the J gene end by 4 bases; junction bases not matched to a gene: 3.

This chain links TRBV9 with TRBJ2-2, with a tentative D call TRBD2 (5 bases). Germline loops: CDR1 SGDLS, CDR2 YYNGEE. Trimming removed 0 bases at V and 4 bases at J, with 10 bases between. CDR3 size: 15 residues. In nucleotides, the CDR3 is TGTGCCAGCAGCGTAGACAGCGGTCGCACCGGGGAGCTGTTTTTT. It translates to CASSVDSGRTGELFF.

This sequence joins TRBV6-1 and TRBJ2-3; D possibly corresponds to TRBD1 (6 bases). The germline CDR1 and CDR2 sequences are MNHNS and SASEGT. The CDR3 is 17 residues long. Trimming removed 1 base from V and 5 bases from J, with 19 bases in between. The CDR3 DNA sequence: TGTGCCAGCAGTGAAGGGATCAGGCCCGGACAGCGAGATACGCAGTATTTT. Translating it yields CASSEGIRPGQRDTQYF.

V usage is TRBV27 and J usage is TRBJ2-7; 7 bases fit TRBD2. V trimming: 3 bases; J trimming: 6 bases; junction bases outside the gene matches: 2. The CDR3 is made up of 12 amino acids. Germline V gene data show CDR1 as MNHEY and CDR2 as SMNVEV (reference sequence). The CDR3 protein is CASSFRGSEQYF. In DNA, the CDR3 is TGTGCCAGCAGTTTTCGCGGGAGCGAGCAGTACTTC.

This clone came up once. The chain employs TRBV28 and TRBJ2-7, with 8 bases aligning to TRBD2. The germline gives CDR1 MDHEN, CDR2 SYDVKM. V dropped 0 bases and J dropped 5; count of bases not matched to a gene: 6. The CDR3 loop spans 15 amino acids. The chain's CDR3 is CASSLWASGRNEQYF. The CDR3 bases are TGTGCCAGCAGTTTATGGGCCAGCGGGAGAAACGAGCAGTACTTC. Variable domain in full (rest from reference TRBV28 and TRBJ2-7): DVKVTQSSRYLVKRTGEKVFLECVQDMDHENMFWYRQDPGLGLRLIYFSYDVKMKEKGDIPEGYSVSREKKERFSLILESASTNQTSMYLCASSLWASGRNEQYFGPGTRLTVT.

The chain is built from TRBV5-1 and TRBJ2-7, with D perhaps TRBD1 (6 bases). This CDR3 has 14 residues. V lost 4 bases to trimming and J lost 3 bases, with 14 bases between them. The germline V gene has CDR1 SGHRS and CDR2 YFSETQ. This CDR3 is CASSETGNDYEQYF. In DNA form, the CDR3 reads TGCGCCAGCAGCGAAACAGGGAACGACTACGAGCAGTACTTC.

Points on this clone: The same CDR3 also results from other DNA sequences found in this sample. The V call is TRBV5-1, the J call TRBJ2-5, with 7 bases that match TRBD1. The CDR3 has 14 residues. CDR1 SGHRS and CDR2 YFSETQ come from the germline V gene. Unmatched junction bases numbered 4, after V lost 4 bases and J lost 1 base. The CDR3 here is CASSRDRAQETQYF. CDR3 in DNA: TGCGCCAGCAGCAGAGACAGGGCCCAAGAGACCCAGTACTTC. Drawing the rest from reference TRBV5-1 and TRBJ2-5, the complete variable domain is KAGVTQTPRYLIKTRGQQVTLSCSPISGHRSVSWYQQTPGQGLQFLFEYFSETQRNKGNFPGRFSGRQFSNSRSEMNVSTLELGDSALYLCASSRDRAQETQYFGPGTRLLVL.

The V and J genes are TRBV11-2 and TRBJ2-1; 7 bases are a match to TRBD2. The CDR3 has 15 amino acids. CDR1 is SGHAT, CDR2 FQNNGV, per germline. The ends lost 4 bases at V and 8 bases at J; junction bases unmatched: 11. The CDR3 loop reads CASSSMAGVVHEQFF. The CDR3 DNA is TGTGCCAGCAGCTCCATGGCGGGGGTTGTCCATGAGCAGTTCTTC.

The rearrangement joins TRBV2 to TRBJ1-5; 9 nucleotides agree with TRBD1. The trim removed 5 bases at V and 2 bases at J, leaving 10 bases unmatched. The germline V gene encodes CDR1 SNHLY and CDR2 FYNNEI. This CDR3 contains 17 residues. This chain's CDR3 is CASSSGTGLLRNQPQHF. CDR3 bases: TGTGCCAGCAGTTCCGGGACAGGGCTGTTACGCAATCAGCCCCAGCATTTT.

The J gene is TRBJ2-7, the V gene TRBV27, with a possible D match to TRBD1 (6 bases). The CDR3 runs 18 residues. Per germline, CDR1 MNHEY and CDR2 SMNVEV (reference sequence). V shed 3 bases and J shed 4 bases, with 25 bases lying between them. CDR3 bases: TGTGCCAGCAGTTTTGGTACAGGGTGGCGGCATGAGGATTACGAGCAGTACTTC. Translating it yields CASSFGTGWRHEDYEQYF.

This clone was recorded a few times. The gene calls are TRBV7-2 and TRBJ1-6; D is undetermined. CDR1 and CDR2 (germline): SGHTA, FQGNSA. The CDR3 length is 16 residues. Trimming pared 6 bases from V and 9 bases from J, leaving 21 bases between. The CDR3 coding sequence is TGTGCCAGCAGTTCTGGACGGGATGGCAGGAGTTCACCCCTCCACTTT. Protein: CASSSGRDGRSSPLHF. Full variable domain (rest looked up from reference TRBV7-2 and TRBJ1-6): GAGVSQSPSNKVTEKGKDVELRCDPISGHTALYWYRQSLGQGLEFLIYFQGNSAPDKSGLPSDRFSAERTGGSVSTLTIQRTQQEDSAVYLCASSSGRDGRSSPLHFGNGTRLTVT.

The chain is built from TRBV25-1 and TRBJ2-1; D remains ambiguous. CDR3 size: 11 residues. In germline, CDR1 is MGHDK, CDR2 SYGVNS. V gave up 4 bases and J gave up 14 bases, with 12 bases separating them. CDR3 DNA: TGTGCCAGCAGTGTTTACAAGTTCAAGTTCTTC. Translating it yields CASSVYKFKFF.

The chain is built from TRBV18 and TRBJ1-1, with D perhaps TRBD1 (6 bases). Germline CDR1 is KGHSH and CDR2 is LQKENI. Between the trimmed V and J ends, which lost 0 bases and 5 bases, there was a span of 16 bases. The CDR3 contains 16 residues. The DNA for the CDR3 is TGTGCCAGCTCACCACCGGGGGCAGGGGTGATGACTGAAGCTTTCTTT. Its protein product is CASSPPGAGVMTEAFF. Based on the CDR3 plus reference TRBV18 and TRBJ1-1, the full variable domain is NAGVMQNPRHLVRRRGQEARLRCSPMKGHSHVYWYRQLPEEGLKFMVYLQKENIIDESGMPKERFSAEFPKEGPSILRIQQVVRGDSAAYFCASSPPGAGVMTEAFFGQGTRLTVV.

The rearrangement joins TRBV5-8 to TRBJ1-5, with 7 bases that match TRBD1. CDR1 and CDR2 from the germline V gene are SGHTS and YDEGEE. Trimming removed 8 bases from V and 3 bases from J; junction bases left unmatched: 8. CDR3 length equals 14 residues. CDR3 amino acids: CASNRGTNNQPQHF. As DNA, the CDR3 is TGTGCCAGTAACAGGGGCACGAACAATCAGCCCCAGCATTTT.

This clone was picked up one time. CDR3 amino acids: CASRKGTGRSTDTQYF. The CDR3 DNA reads TGCGCCAGCAGAAAAGGGACCGGGAGAAGCACAGATACGCAGTATTTT. The rearrangement joins TRBV4-1 to TRBJ2-3; a weak D match, TRBD2 (6 bases). The germline CDR1 and CDR2 sequences are MGHRA and YSYEKL. Trimming pared 6 bases from V and 0 bases from J, leaving 16 bases between. The length of the CDR3 is 16 residues.

The CDR3 sequence: CASSLGTGIEREQYF. In DNA form, the CDR3 reads TGCGCCAGCAGCTTGGGGACAGGGATCGAACGCGAGCAGTACTTC. The chain employs TRBV5-1 and TRBJ2-7; 8 bases are shared with TRBD1. Germline CDR1 and CDR2: SGHRS and YFSETQ. V was pared by 0 bases and J by 6 bases, with 8 bases of the junction left unmatched. This CDR3 is 15 amino acids long.

This chain uses TRBV7-3 with TRBJ2-3; the match to TRBD2 covers 15 bases. The V gene's germline CDR1 is SGHTA and CDR2 FQGTGA. The V gene end was trimmed by 1 base and the J gene end by 6 bases; junction bases not matched to a gene: 2. This CDR3 region has 16 residues. CDR3 protein: CASSLIGLAGGDTQYF. DNA of the CDR3: TGTGCCAGCAGCTTAATCGGACTAGCGGGAGGGGATACGCAGTATTTT.

The V and J genes are TRBV11-2 and TRBJ2-1; D is perhaps TRBD2 (5 bases). The CDR3 runs to 12 residues. Germline V gene sequence: CDR1 SGHAT, CDR2 FQNNGV. Trimming shortened V by 3 bases and J by 10 bases, and 10 bases separated the two germline ends. CDR3 coding DNA: TGTGCCAGCAGCTTCGGGGTCGGAGAGCAGTTCTTC. Its translation is CASSFGVGEQFF.